A few counts support the clone carrying this TCR beta chain. The CDR3 runs 15 residues. The germline V gene has CDR1 SGDLS and CDR2 YYNGEE. Trimming removed 0 bases at V and 7 bases at J, with 14 bases between. The record originates from a study of early stage breast cancer tumors. In the study overall: Each sample averaged approximately 9.7-fold read coverage.

Here immunoSEQ multiplex PCR was the method, and the copy in TCRdb shows in-frame clones only, minus some. The table has 5,000 to 5,500 clones, roughly 68% seen once. This rearrangement joins TRBV9 to TRBJ2-1, with D maybe TRBD2 (6 bases). The sample comprised normal breast tissue next to the tumor. This TCR derives from a person aged 60 to 70 with breast cancer. CDR3: CASSVVVGGLNEQFF. CDR3 in DNA: TGTGCCAGCAGCGTAGTTGTGGGGGGTCTTAATGAGCAGTTCTTC.